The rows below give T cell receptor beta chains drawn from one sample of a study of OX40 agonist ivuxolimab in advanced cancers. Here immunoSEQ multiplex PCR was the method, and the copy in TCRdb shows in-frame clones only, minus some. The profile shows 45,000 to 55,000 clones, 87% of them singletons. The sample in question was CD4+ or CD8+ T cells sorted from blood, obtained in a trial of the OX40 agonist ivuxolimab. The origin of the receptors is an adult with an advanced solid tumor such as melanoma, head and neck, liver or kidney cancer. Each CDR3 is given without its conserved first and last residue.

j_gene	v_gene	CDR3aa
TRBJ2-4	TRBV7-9	ASSLVGGDGGLDIQY
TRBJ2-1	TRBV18	ASSPDFNEQF
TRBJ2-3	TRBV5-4	ASSLSSGSADTQY
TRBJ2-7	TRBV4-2	ASSQDTGVGEQY
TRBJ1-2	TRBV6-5	ASRTRGAVSYT
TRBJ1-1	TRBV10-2	ASSEPEIGLEAF
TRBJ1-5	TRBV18	ASSPTAISNQPQH
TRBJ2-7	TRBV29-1	SGGQGTYEQY
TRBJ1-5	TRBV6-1	ASSEIQGLTINQPQH
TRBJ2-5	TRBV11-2	ASSLLGGARETQY
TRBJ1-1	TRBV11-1	ASSLDQITTEAF
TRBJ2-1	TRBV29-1	SVEGLGFLSYNEQF
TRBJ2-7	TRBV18	ASSPRASGQIYEQY